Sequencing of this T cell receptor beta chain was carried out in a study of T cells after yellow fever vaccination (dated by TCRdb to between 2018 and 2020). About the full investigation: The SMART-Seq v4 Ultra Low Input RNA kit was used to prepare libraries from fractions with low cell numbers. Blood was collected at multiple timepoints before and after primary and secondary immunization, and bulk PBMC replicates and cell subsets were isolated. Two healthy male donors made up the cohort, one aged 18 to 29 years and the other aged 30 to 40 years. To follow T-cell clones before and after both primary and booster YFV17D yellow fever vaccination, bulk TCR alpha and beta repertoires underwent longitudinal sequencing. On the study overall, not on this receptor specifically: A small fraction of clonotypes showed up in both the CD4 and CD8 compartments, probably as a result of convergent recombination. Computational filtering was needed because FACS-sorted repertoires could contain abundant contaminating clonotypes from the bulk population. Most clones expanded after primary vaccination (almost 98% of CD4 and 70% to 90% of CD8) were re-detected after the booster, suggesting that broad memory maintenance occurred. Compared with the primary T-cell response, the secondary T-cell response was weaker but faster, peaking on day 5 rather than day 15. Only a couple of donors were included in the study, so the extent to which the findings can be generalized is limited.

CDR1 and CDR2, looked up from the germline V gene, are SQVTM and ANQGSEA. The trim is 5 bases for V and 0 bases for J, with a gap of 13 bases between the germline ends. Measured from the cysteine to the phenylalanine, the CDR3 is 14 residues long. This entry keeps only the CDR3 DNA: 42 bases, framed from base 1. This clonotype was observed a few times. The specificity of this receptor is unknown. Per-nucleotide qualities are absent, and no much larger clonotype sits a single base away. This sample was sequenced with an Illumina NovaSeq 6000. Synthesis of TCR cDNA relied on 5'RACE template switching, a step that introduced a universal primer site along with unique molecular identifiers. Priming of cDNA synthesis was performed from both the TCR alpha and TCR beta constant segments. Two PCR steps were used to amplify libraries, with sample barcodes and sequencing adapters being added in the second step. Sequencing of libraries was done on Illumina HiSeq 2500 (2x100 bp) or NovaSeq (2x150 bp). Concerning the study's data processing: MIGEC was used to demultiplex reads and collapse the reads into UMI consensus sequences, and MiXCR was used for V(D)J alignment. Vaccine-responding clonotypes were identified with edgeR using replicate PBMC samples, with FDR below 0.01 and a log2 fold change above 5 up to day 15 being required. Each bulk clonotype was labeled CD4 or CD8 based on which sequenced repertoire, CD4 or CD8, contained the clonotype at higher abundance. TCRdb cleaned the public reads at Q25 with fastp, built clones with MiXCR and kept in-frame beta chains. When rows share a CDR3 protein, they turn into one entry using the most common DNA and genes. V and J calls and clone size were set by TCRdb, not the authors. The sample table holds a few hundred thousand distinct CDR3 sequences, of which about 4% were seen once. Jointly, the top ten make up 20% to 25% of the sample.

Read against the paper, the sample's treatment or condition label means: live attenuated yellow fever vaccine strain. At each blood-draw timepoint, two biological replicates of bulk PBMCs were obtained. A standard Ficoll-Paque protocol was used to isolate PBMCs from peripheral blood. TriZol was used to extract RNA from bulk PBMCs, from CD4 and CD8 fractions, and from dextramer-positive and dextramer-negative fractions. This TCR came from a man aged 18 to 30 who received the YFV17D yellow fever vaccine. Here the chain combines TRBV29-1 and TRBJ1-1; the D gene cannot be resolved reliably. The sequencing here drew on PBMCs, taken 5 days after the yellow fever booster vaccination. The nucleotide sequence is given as TGCAGCGTTACAGTGGGTGGCATGAACACTGAAGCTTTCTTT. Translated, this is CSVTVGGMNTEAFF.